The entry below describes one T cell receptor (beta chain). Participants were aged roughly 18 to 90 years, lived in around 25 US areas, and enrolled virtually. Clinical histories supplied by participants themselves formed the basis of cohort assignment. As originally analysed: Nucleated cell number was recorded as an estimate derived from reference gene primer amplification. Sequencing used immunoSEQ multiplex PCR; TCRdb keeps in-frame clones, though not all of them. The V and J calls and clone size were taken over from that table, and D and trimming were inferred from the DNA. The sample holds a few hundred thousand clones; nearly 90% are singletons and the top ten take less than 1.5%. This record comes from a study of blood T cell repertoires in COVID-19. Study-level background: The United States, Italy and Spain provided the acute and convalescent COVID-19 samples.

V was pared by 6 bases and J by 11 bases, with 20 bases of the junction left unmatched. This CDR3 comprises 17 residues. Germline values: CDR1 MNHEY, CDR2 SMNVEV (reference sequence). The TCR originated in a woman between 18 and 29 years old who had been exposed to COVID-19. The chain combines TRBV27 with TRBJ1-5, with TRBD1 matching over 9 bases. The sequencing input was PBMCs or T cells enriched from blood (not recorded which). CDR3 amino acids: CASSPLGTGTGPMTQHF. In DNA, the CDR3 is TGTGCCAGCAGCCCGCTCGGGACGGGGACAGGGCCTATGACCCAGCATTTT.